This TCR beta chain is from a study of CD8 T cells in Susac syndrome. The RNA input was 0.5 to 1 ug, and it was reverse transcribed with random hexamers. Each CDR3 protein gets one entry after TCRdb re-called the immunoSEQ multiplex PCR reads with MiXCR. The sample includes 100,000 to 150,000 distinct CDR3 sequences, over 85% seen only once; the top ten take roughly 0.087%. V was shortened by 4 bases and J by 0 bases, with 12 bases between the two germline ends. From germline, CDR1 is MRHNA and CDR2 SNTAGT. This CDR3 contains 15 residues. The clonotype was recovered from a human donor in good health. Sequencing was performed on CD4+ T cells from PBMCs. J is TRBJ1-2 and V is TRBV6-4; D gene uncertain. CDR3 region: CASSAQIGTNYGYTF. For the CDR3, the DNA is TGTGCCAGCAGTGCACAGATCGGGACTAACTATGGCTACACCTTC.